The sequence of this T cell receptor beta chain was determined in a study of molecular identifiers for immune sequencing clone quantification. V lost 3 bases, J lost 0 bases, and 2 bases lay in between. Germline V gene sequence: CDR1 LGHNT, CDR2 FRNRAP. The CDR3 consists of 12 residues. TCRdb reprocessed the PCR reads with MiXCR, giving one entry per CDR3 protein. This table has just under 650,000 distinct CDR3 sequences, just under 20% appearing once. This clonotype has a count of ten or more. This TCR was sampled from a human donor in good health. Some libraries in this study had Jurkat cell RNA spiked in. The chain recombines TRBV12-5 with TRBJ1-1; D uncertain. The sample taken for sequencing was naive CD8+ T cells from blood, with Jurkat cell RNA spiked in. Subset given: FACS-sorted CD8+CD4-CCR7+CD45RA+ naive T cells. The CDR3 coding sequence is TGTGCTAGTGGTTTCGTGAACACTGAAGCTTTCTTT. This encodes CASGFVNTEAFF.